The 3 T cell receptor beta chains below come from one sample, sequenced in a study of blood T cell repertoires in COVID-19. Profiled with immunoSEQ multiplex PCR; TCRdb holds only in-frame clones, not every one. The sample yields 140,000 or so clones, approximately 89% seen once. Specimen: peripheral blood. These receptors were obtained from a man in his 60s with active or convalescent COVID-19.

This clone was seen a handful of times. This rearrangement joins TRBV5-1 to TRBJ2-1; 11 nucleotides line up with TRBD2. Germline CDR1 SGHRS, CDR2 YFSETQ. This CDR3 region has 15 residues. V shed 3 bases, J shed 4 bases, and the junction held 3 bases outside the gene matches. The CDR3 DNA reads TGCGCCAGCAGCTCCGGGACTAGCGGATACAATGAGCAGTTCTTC. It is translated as CASSSGTSGYNEQFF.

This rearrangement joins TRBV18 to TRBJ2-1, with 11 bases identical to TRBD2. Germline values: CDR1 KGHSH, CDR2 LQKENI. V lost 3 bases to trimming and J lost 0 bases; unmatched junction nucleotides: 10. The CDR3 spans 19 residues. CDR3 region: CASSPGTSGVPSSYNEQFF. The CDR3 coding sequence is TGTGCCAGCTCACCCGGGACTAGCGGAGTTCCCTCCTCCTACAATGAGCAGTTCTTC. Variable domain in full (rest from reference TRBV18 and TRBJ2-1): NAGVMQNPRHLVRRRGQEARLRCSPMKGHSHVYWYRQLPEEGLKFMVYLQKENIIDESGMPKERFSAEFPKEGPSILRIQQVVRGDSAAYFCASSPGTSGVPSSYNEQFFGPGTRLTVL.

In DNA form, the CDR3 reads TGCGCCAGCAGCTTACTAGCGGACTACGAGCAGTACTTC. It codes for CASSLLADYEQYF. The chain uses TRBV5-1 and TRBJ2-7, with TRBD2 matching over 8 bases. The CDR3 runs to 13 residues. The germline gives CDR1 SGHRS, CDR2 YFSETQ. Trimming took 2 bases from V and 3 from J; bases not matched to a gene: 1. Variable domain in full (rest from reference TRBV5-1 and TRBJ2-7): KAGVTQTPRYLIKTRGQQVTLSCSPISGHRSVSWYQQTPGQGLQFLFEYFSETQRNKGNFPGRFSGRQFSNSRSEMNVSTLELGDSALYLCASSLLADYEQYFGPGTRLTVT.